This T cell receptor (beta chain) was identified in a study of shared clonotypes between healthy human individuals. Looking at the study overall: CD4 naive cells filled three plates per donor, CD4 memory three, CD8 naive two and CD8 memory one. Study-level results: Memory subsets generally showed lower estimated richness than naive subsets.

Germline lookup yields CDR1 SGHNT and CDR2 YENEEA. After removal of 5 bases from V and 2 bases from J, the junction contained 3 bases not matched to a gene. The CDR3 extends over 15 amino acids. As concerns this clone: The antigen is unknown.

Here immunoSEQ multiplex PCR was the method, and the copy in TCRdb shows in-frame clones only, minus some. In the table there are around 1.1 million clones, about four fifths of which are singletons. The V gene is TRBV11-3, the J gene TRBJ2-5; 12 nucleotides agree with TRBD2. This TCR derives from a man younger than 35 in good health. Some clones in this sample may be carry-over from other donors' samples. The sequenced sample consisted of memory CD4+ T cells from PBMCs. As to subset: CD45RA-negative fraction. Written as DNA, the CDR3 is TGTGCCAGCAGCCTCGGACTAGCGGGGCAAGAGACCCAGTACTTC. This encodes CASSLGLAGQETQYF.